A selection of T cell receptor beta chains follows, all from one sample in a study of human T cells and chemical hapten exposure. TCRdb processed the RACE reads anew with MiXCR; each CDR3 protein has one entry. Of 100,000 to 150,000 distinct CDR3 sequences in the sample, roughly 14% were seen once. The material sequenced was whole blood, taken in connection with sensitization to the hapten diphenylcyclopropenone (DPC). The receptors shown here come from a woman between 18 and 29 years old with alopecia areata. Some clones in this sample may be carry-over from other donors' samples. The CDR3 runs from the conserved cysteine through the conserved F or W. The order of the fields is D gene, J gene, V gene, clone size, CDR3 DNA, CDR3 protein. The D gene is left open where the match is weak. Clone size is shown for a subset of rows, as once, few, many or a class of expanded clone.

.	TRBJ2-3	TRBV6-6	few	TGTGCCAGCAGTTATGGGGGTACGAGCACAGATACGCAGTATTTT	CASSYGGTSTDTQYF
.	TRBJ1-2	TRBV7-9	many	TGTGCCAGCAGCTTATATGGGGACGGCTACACCTTC	CASSLYGDGYTF
.	TRBJ2-7	TRBV7-2	.	TGTGCCAGCAGCATAAGCTACGAGCAGTACTTC	CASSISYEQYF
.	TRBJ1-1	TRBV20-1	.	TGCAGTGCTGCCCTCGGAGGGGGGGAGTATGAAGCTTTCTTT	CSAALGGGEYEAFF
TRBD2	TRBJ2-2	TRBV4-3	.	TGCGCCAGCAGCCAGAGGGAGGGAGTAGGCACCGGGGAGCTGTTTTTT	CASSQREGVGTGELFF
.	TRBJ1-4	TRBV29-1	.	TGCAGCGTTGATTTGGGTTCTAATGAAAAACTGTTTTTT	CSVDLGSNEKLFF
TRBD2	TRBJ2-1	TRBV5-1	few	TGCGCCAGCAGCCCCCATAGTACGGGGACTAGGTCCTACAATGAGCAGTTCTTC	CASSPHSTGTRSYNEQFF
.	TRBJ1-5	TRBV6-2/TRBV6-3	few	TGTGCCAGCAGTTACTCCCCTGAAAGGGGCAGGGGAATCAATCAGCCCCAGCATTTT	CASSYSPERGRGINQPQHF
.	TRBJ1-2	TRBV27	many	TGTGCCAGCAGTTTATCCAGTTCCTATGGCTACACCTTC	CASSLSSSYGYTF
.	TRBJ1-1	TRBV2	.	TGTGCCAGCAGTGTACTGAGAGGTGACACTGAAGCTTTCTTT	CASSVLRGDTEAFF
.	TRBJ2-3	TRBV19	few	TGTGCCAGTAGTATAGCCCGGGAATCCACAGATACGCAGTATTTT	CASSIARESTDTQYF
TRBD2	TRBJ2-3	TRBV7-2	few	TGTGCCAGCAGCCCCTGGAGTAGCGGGTTACGCACAGATACGCAGTATTTT	CASSPWSSGLRTDTQYF
TRBD2	TRBJ2-3	TRBV27	.	TGTGCCAGCGGCCTTAGCGGGGGGGCCCAGGCGCAGTATTTT	CASGLSGGAQAQYF
TRBD1	TRBJ2-1	TRBV4-1	.	TGCGCCAGCAGCCCCACTCCAGGACAGGGCCATGAGCAGTTCTTC	CASSPTPGQGHEQFF
.	TRBJ2-5	TRBV5-1	.	TGCGCCAGCAGCTTGGTTGGGCAGGAAGAAGAGACCCAGTACTTC	CASSLVGQEEETQYF
.	TRBJ1-1	TRBV29-1	.	TGCAGCGTTGGTGTAGGGGCGGACACTGAAGCTTTCTTT	CSVGVGADTEAFF
.	TRBJ1-5	TRBV18	few	TGTGCCAGCTCACTACAGGCAAGCAATCAGCCCCAGCATTTT	CASSLQASNQPQHF
TRBD1	TRBJ1-1	TRBV7-2	.	TGTGCCAGCAGTCTACAGGGGGAGGCCACTGAAGCTTTCTTT	CASSLQGEATEAFF
.	TRBJ1-3	TRBV7-2	many	TGTGCCAGCAGCTTAGACGGATACTCTGGAAACACCATATATTTT	CASSLDGYSGNTIYF
.	TRBJ2-7	TRBV7-9	.	TGTGCCAGCAGCTTCTTGGCAGGGCCTTACGAGCAGTACTTC	CASSFLAGPYEQYF
TRBD1	TRBJ2-6	TRBV6-5	many	TGTGCCAGCAGTGTAGGGGGCGCAGGGGCCAACGTCCTGACTTTC	CASSVGGAGANVLTF
.	TRBJ1-5	TRBV7-6	many	TGTGCCAGCAGCTTAGAACTAGGGGGTTTGGGAAATCAGCCCCAGCATTTT	CASSLELGGLGNQPQHF
TRBD1	TRBJ1-4	TRBV20-1	few	TGCAGTGCTGGGGATATACAGGGGGCAGCTAATGAAAAACTGTTTTTT	CSAGDIQGAANEKLFF
TRBD1	TRBJ1-5	TRBV2	many	TGTGCCAGCAGTGATCAGGGGGATCGAAATCAGCCCCAGCATTTT	CASSDQGDRNQPQHF